This entry is about one T cell receptor beta chain. The antigen is undetermined. The data derive from a study of graft-versus-host responses after intestinal transplantation. Across the whole study: Recipients had transplants, and these were multivisceral, liver-intestinal, or isolated intestinal. After anti-thymocyte globulin induction, recipients took tacrolimus and steroids for approximately three years.

Data came from immunoSEQ multiplex PCR; TCRdb stores just in-frame clones and leaves some out. The sample yields 55,000 to 70,000 clones, about 93% seen once. CDR1 and CDR2 from the germline V gene are MDHEN and SYDVKM. The junction had 6 bases not matched to a gene; V was cut back by 3 bases and J by 3 bases. The CDR3 sequence is 15 residues long. Study-wide results and limits: Patients who carried graft-donor T cell macrochimerism also had high graft-versus-host to host-versus-graft clonal ratios in their allografts. Recipient marrow held GvH clones, some first seen in ileum or blood.

This sequence was found in a human patient who received an intestinal transplant, so some T cells may come from the graft donor. The chain joins TRBV28 to TRBJ2-3; 7 bases are shared with TRBD2. The starting material was PBMCs, obtained 118 to 130 days after intestinal transplantation. CDR3 sequence reads: CASSFPPGGTDTQYF. As DNA, the CDR3 is TGTGCCAGCAGTTTTCCCCCGGGGGGAACAGATACGCAGTATTTT.